The 27 T cell receptor beta chains listed next were all sequenced from one sample in a study of cytomegalovirus exposure and HLA in healthy donors. The table came from immunoSEQ multiplex PCR; TCRdb's copy has only in-frame clones and leaves some out. The sample has approximately 170,000 clones; about 82% are singletons. Sequenced input: PBMCs. All receptors derive from a man younger than 40 in good health and CMV-seropositive.

V is TRBV7-9 and J is TRBJ2-2, with 7 positions matching TRBD1. This CDR3 contains 18 residues. From germline, CDR1 is SEHNR and CDR2 FQNEAQ (reference sequence). V shed 3 bases, J shed 2 bases, and the junction held 12 bases outside the gene matches. CDR3 amino acids: CASSFRRPDRSNTGELFF. As DNA, the CDR3 is TGTGCCAGCAGCTTCCGTCGACCGGACAGGAGTAACACCGGGGAGCTGTTTTTT. The full variable domain, completed using reference TRBV7-9 and TRBJ2-2, is DTGVSQNPRHKITKRGQNVTFRCDPISEHNRLYWYRQTLGQGPEFLTYFQNEAQLEKSRLLSDRFSAERPKGSFSTLEIQRTEQGDSAMYLCASSFRRPDRSNTGELFFGEGSRLTVL.

The V gene is TRBV7-8, the J gene TRBJ2-4, with D maybe TRBD1 (5 bases). V was pared by 1 base and J by 0 bases, with 7 bases between. CDR3 length: 15 amino acids. Germline V gene lookup returns CDR1 SGHVS and CDR2 FQNEAQ. CDR3 amino acids: CASSLVGLAKNIQYF. The CDR3 DNA is TGTGCCAGCAGCTTAGTGGGGCTAGCCAAAAACATTCAGTACTTC.

The chain has TRBV18 and TRBJ2-6, with 9 bases lining up with TRBD1. Germline trimming cut 3 bases from V and 1 base from J; bases unmatched to any gene: 13. There are 20 residues in the CDR3. Germline V CDR1 and CDR2: KGHSH, LQKENI. CDR3 nucleotides: TGTGCCAGCTCACCGCGCGTCCCGGGACAGGGCATTTCTGGGGCCAACGTCCTGACTTTC. It specifies CASSPRVPGQGISGANVLTF.

The CDR3 DNA sequence: TGCGCCAGCAGCCAAGATCTTATTAGCAATCAGCCCCAGCATTTT. Translated, it gives CASSQDLISNQPQHF. The chain uses TRBV4-3 and TRBJ1-5; D unresolved. The CDR3 is made up of 15 amino acids. Between the trimmed V and J ends, which lost 0 bases and 0 bases, there was a span of 6 bases. Germline CDR1 is LGHNA and CDR2 is YSLEER.

The chain couples TRBV7-9 to TRBJ1-4; 8 positions agree with TRBD1. The CDR3 is made up of 15 amino acids. Trimming took 2 bases from V and 3 from J; bases not matched to a gene: 2. Germline V lookup: CDR1 SEHNR, CDR2 FQNEAQ (reference sequence). The CDR3 sequence is CASSLRTGSNEKLFF. For the CDR3, the DNA is TGTGCCAGCAGCTTAAGGACAGGGTCTAATGAAAAACTGTTTTTT.

The J gene is TRBJ1-5, the V gene TRBV4-3; D gene ambiguous. The ends were cut back, 0 bases at V and 0 bases at J, with 18 bases in the middle. Germline V gene sequence: CDR1 LGHNA, CDR2 YSLEER. The CDR3 covers 19 residues. DNA of the CDR3: TGCGCCAGCAGCCAAGATCGATTGGGTCGAGGTTATAGCAATCAGCCCCAGCATTTT. Its protein is CASSQDRLGRGYSNQPQHF.

This clone has more than one count but fewer than ten. V and J are TRBV7-9 and TRBJ1-1; 10 bases fit TRBD1. This CDR3 spans 14 amino acids. CDR1 is SEHNR, CDR2 FQNEAQ, per germline (reference sequence). Trimming cost V 6 bases and J 4 bases; bases outside gene matches: 5. CDR3 loop: CASSQRQGATEAFF. CDR3 nucleotide sequence: TGTGCCAGCAGTCAACGACAGGGGGCCACTGAAGCTTTCTTT.

The J gene is TRBJ1-1, the V gene TRBV6-4; D is unresolved. Germline assignment: CDR1 MRHNA and CDR2 SNTAGT. V gave up 6 bases and J gave up 1 base, with 12 bases separating them. The CDR3 totals 14 residues. Here the CDR3 DNA reads TGTGCCAGCAGCCGAGAGCCGGGGAACACTGAAGCTTTCTTT. This encodes CASSREPGNTEAFF.

V gene TRBV27 combines with J gene TRBJ2-3; TRBD2 agrees at 11 bases. Germline loops: CDR1 MNHEY, CDR2 SMNVEV (reference sequence). V dropped 2 bases and J dropped 4; count of bases not matched to a gene: 11. The CDR3 has 18 residues. The CDR3 region is CASSLVLAGGPWADTQYF. As DNA, the CDR3 is TGTGCCAGCAGTTTAGTCCTAGCGGGGGGACCTTGGGCAGATACGCAGTATTTT.

This clone was counted between two and nine times. The gene calls are TRBV6-5 and TRBJ2-7; D possibly corresponds to TRBD1 (7 bases). Germline CDR1 and CDR2: MNHEY and SVGAGI. With 2 bases removed from V and 7 bases from J, the gap between germline ends came to 18 bases. The length of the CDR3 is 15 residues. The CDR3 DNA reads as TGTGCCAGCAGTTACGCAGCAGGGGGGCTCGGAGAGCAGTACTTC. Its protein product is CASSYAAGGLGEQYF.

The V call is TRBV28, the J call TRBJ2-7; no clear D gene. V shed 3 bases and J shed 4 bases, with 7 bases lying between them. The CDR3 loop spans 12 amino acids. Germline V CDR1 and CDR2: MDHEN, SYDVKM. The CDR3 protein is CASSFPVYEQYF. In DNA form, the CDR3 reads TGTGCCAGCAGTTTCCCGGTTTACGAGCAGTACTTC.

The rearrangement links TRBV6-5 to TRBJ2-7; TRBD2 matches 11 bases. CDR1 is MNHEY, CDR2 SVGAGI, per germline. There are 15 residues in the CDR3. After removal of 2 bases from V and 2 bases from J, the junction contained 2 bases not matched to a gene. The CDR3 region is CASSYATSGAYEQYF. The CDR3 bases are TGTGCCAGCAGTTACGCGACTAGCGGGGCCTACGAGCAGTACTTC.

The gene calls are TRBV30 and TRBJ2-7, with 9 bases matching TRBD1. The CDR3 runs to 17 residues. V was clipped by 1 base and J by 3 bases; unmatched bases: 13. Germline V CDR1 and CDR2: GTSNPN, SVGIG (reference sequence). CDR3 coding DNA: TGTGCCTGGAGTGACACTAAAAGAGGGACAGGGTACTACGAGCAGTACTTC. Encoded protein: CAWSDTKRGTGYYEQYF.

This clone was counted once. The rearrangement uses TRBV5-8 and TRBJ2-7, with TRBD1 matching 7 bases. The germline V gene has CDR1 SGHTS and CDR2 YDEGEE. With V trimmed by 0 bases and J by 2 bases, 5 bases remained unmatched. The CDR3 has 15 amino acids. The DNA for the CDR3 is TGTGCCAGCAGCTTGGCCACAGGGGTCGCCTACGAGCAGTACTTC. Translated: CASSLATGVAYEQYF.

The V call is TRBV4-1, the J call TRBJ2-3; 12 nucleotides align to TRBD2. The J segment lost 8 bases and the V segment lost 4 bases, leaving 7 bases of the junction unmatched. Germline V CDR1 and CDR2: MGHRA, YSYEKL. CDR3 length: 15 residues. CDR3 region: CASSPPSGGAVTQYF. For the CDR3, the DNA is TGCGCCAGCAGCCCACCTAGCGGGGGGGCCGTTACGCAGTATTTT.

The rearrangement uses TRBV7-6 and TRBJ2-5; TRBD2 agrees at 8 bases. Germline V gene lookup returns CDR1 SGHVS and CDR2 FNYEAQ. J gave up 4 bases and V 0 bases, and 10 bases lay outside the gene matches. This CDR3 is 17 amino acids long. DNA for the CDR3: TGTGCCAGCAGCTTAGCGGCACCAGCGGGGGCAGGAGAGACCCAGTACTTC. Amino acids: CASSLAAPAGAGETQYF. The complete variable domain, with remaining parts taken from reference TRBV7-6 and TRBJ2-5, reads GAGVSQSPRYKVTKRGQDVALRCDPISGHVSLYWYRQALGQGPEFLTYFNYEAQQDKSGLPNDRFSAERPEGSISTLTIQRTEQRDSAMYRCASSLAAPAGAGETQYFGPGTRLLVL.

Regarding this clone: One junction end does not reproduce the germline sequence, and a read error may be involved. The chain uses TRBV11-2 and TRBJ1-2, with a tentative D call TRBD1 (6 bases). The germline CDR1 and CDR2 sequences are SGHAT and FQNNGV. CDR3 size: 15 residues. CDR3: CASSLAPGEGYGYTF. Here the CDR3 DNA reads TGTGCCAGCAGTTTAGCCCCAGGGGAGGGCTATGGCTACACCTTC.

This clone was counted a few times. CDR3 bases: TGTGCCAGCAGCTTAGCATCGGGGGGCTATAATTCACCCCTCCACTTT. It yields the protein CASSLASGGYNSPLHF. The chain couples TRBV7-2 to TRBJ1-6; TRBD1 might be the D (5 bases). The CDR3 consists of 16 residues. The germline CDR1 and CDR2 sequences are SGHTA and FQGNSA. Trimming removed 0 bases at V and 3 bases at J, with 9 bases between.

The V call is TRBV5-6, the J call TRBJ2-1; 8 bases agree with TRBD1. The V segment lost 4 bases and the J segment 8 bases; nucleotides outside the gene matches: 20. The CDR3 has 18 residues. The germline gives CDR1 SGHDT, CDR2 YYEEEE. The CDR3 sequence is CASSLIYFGQGDGYEQFF. Here the CDR3 DNA reads TGTGCCAGCAGCCTTATATACTTCGGACAGGGAGACGGCTATGAGCAGTTCTTC.

The genes are TRBV4-3 and TRBJ1-1; 7 nucleotides line up with TRBD1. Germline V gives CDR1 LGHNA, CDR2 YSLEER. With 1 base clipped from V and 1 base from J, the junction kept 3 bases outside the gene matches. The CDR3 runs 15 residues. The CDR3 sequence is CASSQVPGGNTEAFF. CDR3 coding DNA: TGCGCCAGCAGCCAAGTCCCAGGGGGGAACACTGAAGCTTTCTTT.

The CDR3 DNA reads as TGTGCCAGCAGAGCCCCAGGGGAGGATACGCAGTATTTT. Amino acids: CASRAPGEDTQYF. The chain is built from TRBV5-6 and TRBJ2-3, with D maybe TRBD1 (6 bases). Between the trimmed V and J ends, which lost 5 bases and 6 bases, there was a span of 13 bases. Germline values: CDR1 SGHDT, CDR2 YYEEEE. The CDR3 consists of 13 residues.

This clone was seen a single time. The V gene is TRBV28, the J gene TRBJ2-7; 7 bases agree with TRBD2. This CDR3 region has 13 residues. Trimming removed 8 bases from V and 3 bases from J; junction bases left unmatched: 7. Germline V gene lookup returns CDR1 MDHEN and CDR2 SYDVKM. As DNA, the CDR3 is TGTGCCAGCTCGAGCGGGGCCCACTACGAGCAGTACTTC. It is translated as CASSSGAHYEQYF.

CDR3 sequence (DNA): TGTGCCATCAGTGGACAGGGGGCGCAACTGGCCGGGGAGCTGTTTTTT. It codes for CAISGQGAQLAGELFF. V gene TRBV10-3 combines with J gene TRBJ2-2; TRBD1 aligns across 10 bases. This CDR3 region has 16 residues. V was clipped by 4 bases and J by 6 bases; unmatched bases: 8. In germline, CDR1 is ENHRY, CDR2 SYGVKD.

The genes are TRBV4-3 and TRBJ2-4; the match to TRBD1 covers 8 bases. The CDR3 spans 17 residues. Germline CDR1 and CDR2: LGHNA and YSLEER. V lost 0 bases and J lost 7; bases outside the gene matches: 11. In DNA, the CDR3 is TGCGCCAGCAGCCAAGATCCAGGACAGGGAATTCGGAACATTCAGTACTTC. Its translation is CASSQDPGQGIRNIQYF.

The genes are TRBV4-3 and TRBJ2-1; tentatively, D is TRBD1 (5 bases). With 0 bases removed from V and 7 bases from J, the gap between germline ends came to 16 bases. CDR3 size: 16 residues. Germline V lookup: CDR1 LGHNA, CDR2 YSLEER. This chain's CDR3 is CASSQDVMGPENEQFF. The CDR3 bases are TGCGCCAGCAGCCAAGATGTCATGGGGCCGGAAAATGAGCAGTTCTTC.

This clone is a singleton in its sample. This rearrangement joins TRBV10-3 to TRBJ2-7; TRBD1 aligns across 7 bases. Germline loops: CDR1 ENHRY, CDR2 SYGVKD. The CDR3 length is 13 residues. V shed 3 bases and J 5 bases; nucleotides not matched to a gene: 4. The CDR3 here is CAISDLDRDEQYF. The CDR3 nucleotides read TGTGCCATCAGTGATCTCGACAGGGACGAGCAGTACTTC.

The rearrangement joins TRBV23-1 to TRBJ2-7, with TRBD2 matching 9 bases. TRBV23-1 is flagged as an ORF with uncertain function. Trimming at V came to 3 bases and at J to 2 bases, leaving 2 bases not matched to a gene. This CDR3 spans 14 amino acids. This chain's CDR3 is CASSHRGGAYEQYF. CDR3 DNA: TGCGCCAGCAGTCATCGCGGGGGGGCCTACGAGCAGTACTTC.